Below are 18 T cell receptor beta chains sequenced from a single sample in a study of cytomegalovirus exposure and HLA in healthy donors. Primers: 60 Vbeta forward and 13 Jbeta reverse. Repertoires were generated with immunoSEQ multiplex PCR, while TCRdb's copy carries only in-frame clones and drops some. The data contain some 160,000 clones, approximately 83% of them singletons. Sequenced: PBMCs. The receptors come from a woman younger than 35 in good health and CMV-seronegative.

This CDR3 reads CASSPRLAGVFREQYF. The CDR3 region has the DNA TGTGCCAGCTCACCAAGGCTAGCGGGGGTGTTTCGCGAGCAGTACTTC. The V gene is TRBV18, the J gene TRBJ2-7; TRBD2 matches at 10 bases. Per the germline V gene, CDR1 is KGHSH and CDR2 is LQKENI. The CDR3 has 16 amino acids. V shed 2 bases, J shed 6 bases, and the junction held 10 bases outside the gene matches.

This chain joins TRBV7-3 and TRBJ1-1, with D possibly being TRBD1 (6 bases). Germline CDR1 SGHTA, CDR2 FQGTGA. Trimming took 1 base from V and 4 from J, leaving 13 bases between them. The CDR3 has 15 amino acids. The CDR3 sequence: CASSLKGGGSTEAFF. Here the CDR3 DNA reads TGTGCCAGCAGCTTAAAAGGGGGGGGGAGCACTGAAGCTTTCTTT.

This clone was detected only a few times. The rearrangement uses TRBV28 and TRBJ1-5; TRBD1 aligns across 7 bases. V was pared by 2 bases and J by 5 bases, with 6 bases of the junction left unmatched. In germline, CDR1 is MDHEN, CDR2 SYDVKM. The CDR3 has 15 amino acids. Here the CDR3 DNA reads TGTGCCAGCAGTTTAACGCGACAGGGATATCAGCCCCAGCATTTT. Its protein is CASSLTRQGYQPQHF.

The rearrangement links TRBV6-5 to TRBJ1-5; D possibly corresponds to TRBD1 (6 bases). The ends were cut back, 6 bases at V and 0 bases at J, with 12 bases in the middle. The germline V gene encodes CDR1 MNHEY and CDR2 SVGAGI. This CDR3 region has 15 residues. The CDR3 DNA is TGTGCCAGCAGCCCTACAGGGCATAGCAATCAGCCCCAGCATTTT. It is translated as CASSPTGHSNQPQHF.

The rearrangement uses TRBV6-5 and TRBJ1-2; 10 bases align to TRBD1. V was pared by 1 base and J by 8 bases, with 7 bases of the junction left unmatched. Germline CDR1 is MNHEY and CDR2 is SVGAGI. The CDR3 is 15 residues long. The DNA of the CDR3 is TGTGCCAGCAGTTACTTTGGGACAGGGGTGGTAGGCTACACCTTC. Translating it yields CASSYFGTGVVGYTF.

This chain connects TRBV6-5 to TRBJ1-2, with 7 bases identical to TRBD1. Trimming removed 7 bases from V and 5 bases from J; junction bases left unmatched: 7. The CDR3 loop spans 13 amino acids. Germline V CDR1 and CDR2: MNHEY, SVGAGI. CDR3 region: CASKTGVGYGYTF. CDR3 DNA: TGTGCCAGCAAAACAGGGGTTGGTTATGGCTACACCTTC.

The chain is built from TRBV5-1 and TRBJ2-5, with 8 bases lining up with TRBD1. The J call is uncertain, as TRBJ2-7 better fits the DNA end. Germline V gene data show CDR1 as SGHRS and CDR2 as YFSETQ. The CDR3 is made up of 17 amino acids. In nucleotides, the CDR3 is TGCGCCAGCAGCTTGGACGGACAGGGAATTTCGAGGAACGAGCAGTACTTC. Translating it yields CASSLDGQGISRNEQYF.

The rearrangement links TRBV5-1 to TRBJ2-7, with D tentatively TRBD1 (6 bases). Germline lookup yields CDR1 SGHRS and CDR2 YFSETQ. V dropped 4 bases and J dropped 3 bases, with 11 bases sitting between them. The CDR3 is made up of 13 amino acids. CDR3 region: CASSPTGNYEQYF. The CDR3 DNA sequence: TGCGCCAGCAGCCCAACAGGGAACTACGAGCAGTACTTC.

A word on this clone: The same CDR3 arises from other DNA sequences in this sample as well. V usage is TRBV11-2 and J usage is TRBJ2-1, with 7 bases matching TRBD2. The CDR3 totals 16 residues. CDR1 and CDR2 from the germline V gene are SGHAT and FQNNGV. Unmatched junction bases numbered 10, after V lost 5 bases and J lost 3 bases. Here the CDR3 DNA reads TGTGCCAGCAGCCAAAGACTGGCGGGGGTCTACAATGAGCAGTTCTTC. As protein: CASSQRLAGVYNEQFF.

The chain combines TRBV4-2 with TRBJ1-1; no definite D call. The CDR3 consists of 14 residues. Per germline, CDR1 LGHNA and CDR2 YNFKEQ. V was pared by 3 bases and J by 0 bases, with 8 bases between. DNA of the CDR3: TGTGCCAGCAGCCATGCAGGTATGAACACTGAAGCTTTCTTT. Translation: CASSHAGMNTEAFF.

The V gene is TRBV19, the J gene TRBJ1-2; D is possibly TRBD1 (6 bases). The CDR3 is 15 amino acids. Germline CDR1 is LNHDA and CDR2 is SQIVND (reference sequence). V lost 7 bases to trimming and J lost 2 bases, with 17 bases between them. As DNA, the CDR3 is TGTGCCAGTACCCTCGGGGGGCCCGCAAACTATGGCTACACCTTC. Its protein product is CASTLGGPANYGYTF. The full variable domain, in which reference TRBV19 and TRBJ1-2 provide the parts outside the CDR3, is DGGITQSPKYLFRKEGQNVTLSCEQNLNHDAMYWYRQDPGQGLRLIYYSQIVNDFQKGDIAEGYSVSREKKESFPLTVTSAQKNPTAFYLCASTLGGPANYGYTFGSGTRLTVV.

This clone was recorded only once. Different DNA sequences within this sample yield the same CDR3. The rearrangement links TRBV4-1 to TRBJ1-6, with 10 positions matching TRBD1. J was trimmed by 8 bases and V by 4 bases; bases with no gene match: 11. The CDR3 runs to 17 residues. Germline V lookup: CDR1 MGHRA, CDR2 YSYEKL. The CDR3 DNA reads TGCGCCAGCAGCCCGCGCCCGGGGACAGGGGAGGATTCACCCCTCCACTTT. It translates to CASSPRPGTGEDSPLHF.

The chain couples TRBV11-2 to TRBJ2-7; 8 positions match TRBD1. The V and J ends lost 7 bases and 9 bases, in that order; junction bases with no gene match: 11. The CDR3 is 13 amino acids. From germline, CDR1 is SGHAT and CDR2 FQNNGV. CDR3 DNA: TGTGCCAGCACCGATCTGGACAGGGCTTGGCAGTACTTC. Translation: CASTDLDRAWQYF.

The chain couples TRBV30 to TRBJ2-3; 9 nucleotides agree with TRBD2. The V gene's germline CDR1 is GTSNPN and CDR2 SVGIG (reference sequence). CDR3 length: 16 residues. V was clipped by 2 bases and J by 2 bases; unmatched bases: 8. The CDR3 region has the DNA TGTGCCTGGAGTCGATTTAGCGGGGGTTCCACAGATACGCAGTATTTT. Translating it yields CAWSRFSGGSTDTQYF.

This sequence joins TRBV20-1 and TRBJ1-2; D gene unclear. The V gene lost 4 bases and the J gene lost 9 bases, with 12 bases spanning the gap. The CDR3 totals 11 residues. CDR1 and CDR2 (germline): DFQATT, SNEGSKA (reference sequence). The CDR3 DNA follows: TGCAGTGCTAATCAAATTGGCAGCTACACCTTC. This translates into CSANQIGSYTF.

The chain recombines TRBV2 with TRBJ1-1, with 10 bases aligning to TRBD1. Germline V gene data show CDR1 as SNHLY and CDR2 as FYNNEI. The V and J ends lost 6 bases and 3 bases, in that order; junction bases with no gene match: 7. The CDR3 spans 15 residues. This chain's CDR3 is CASREDRGKHTEAFF. CDR3 DNA sequence: TGTGCCAGCAGGGAGGACAGGGGGAAACACACTGAAGCTTTCTTT. The complete variable domain, with remaining parts taken from reference TRBV2 and TRBJ1-1, reads EPEVTQTPSHQVTQMGQEVILRCVPISNHLYFYWYRQILGQKVEFLVSFYNNEISEKSEIFDDQFSVERPDGSNFTLKIRSTKLEDSAMYFCASREDRGKHTEAFFGQGTRLTVV.

J is TRBJ2-7 and V is TRBV5-1; no firm D call. Trimming cost V 4 bases and J 1 base, with 12 bases left between them. The CDR3 has 14 amino acids. Germline CDR1 reads SGHRS; CDR2 reads YFSETQ. CDR3 sequence: CASSPRAESYEQYF. The CDR3 nucleotides read TGCGCCAGCAGCCCACGTGCGGAGTCCTACGAGCAGTACTTC. Looking up the rest from reference TRBV5-1 and TRBJ2-7 gives the full variable domain: KAGVTQTPRYLIKTRGQQVTLSCSPISGHRSVSWYQQTPGQGLQFLFEYFSETQRNKGNFPGRFSGRQFSNSRSEMNVSTLELGDSALYLCASSPRAESYEQYFGPGTRLTVT.

The count of this clone is one. The V call is TRBV5-1, the J call TRBJ2-7; possible D gene TRBD2, 5 bases. This CDR3 spans 14 amino acids. With 1 base removed from V and 1 base from J, the gap between germline ends came to 9 bases. CDR1 and CDR2 (germline): SGHRS, YFSETQ. The CDR3: CASSLSSLSYEQYF. In DNA form, the CDR3 reads TGCGCCAGCAGCTTGTCTAGCCTATCCTACGAGCAGTACTTC. Together with reference TRBV5-1 and TRBJ2-7, the CDR3 gives the full variable domain: KAGVTQTPRYLIKTRGQQVTLSCSPISGHRSVSWYQQTPGQGLQFLFEYFSETQRNKGNFPGRFSGRQFSNSRSEMNVSTLELGDSALYLCASSLSSLSYEQYFGPGTRLTVT.